This T cell receptor (beta chain) was recorded in a study of Ad26.COV2.S vaccination and SARS-CoV-2 variants. Study-wide context: Ad26.COV2.S given intramuscularly, once or twice 56 days apart. Study findings and constraints: An underestimation of total T cell responses may have resulted from the TCR breadth and depth analyses.

Of note for this clone: Its specificity is unknown.

V lost 0 bases, J lost 1 base, and 2 bases stayed unmatched. This CDR3 is 15 amino acids long. Per germline, CDR1 GTSNPN and CDR2 SVGIG (reference sequence). Here immunoSEQ multiplex PCR was the method, and the copy in TCRdb shows in-frame clones only, minus some. The sample includes approximately 450,000 clones, roughly 90% of them seen just once. Treatment indicated: some 20 received Ad26.COV2.S at low or high dose, single or two shots; 5 received placebo; per-sample allocation not given. Sampling happened 63 days after the first vaccine or placebo injection. An adult aged 18-55 years in Boston served as the donor. The study used a vaccine consisting of an Ad26 vector that expressed Wuhan-strain SARS-CoV-2 spike.

This receptor was identified in a person between 18 and 60 years old who received the Ad26.COV2.S COVID-19 vaccine or a placebo. The sequencing used peripheral blood, collected in a trial of Ad26.COV2.S vaccine versus placebo. The chain carries TRBV30 and TRBJ2-7; 11 positions match TRBD2. The CDR3 loop reads CAWSVRLAGSYEQYF. CDR3 sequence (DNA): TGTGCCTGGAGTGTACGACTAGCGGGGTCCTACGAGCAGTACTTC.